These T cell receptor beta chains were read from a single sample in a study of blood T cell repertoires in COVID-19. Here immunoSEQ multiplex PCR was the method, and the copy in TCRdb shows in-frame clones only, minus some. The repertoire holds 150,000 to 200,000 clones, 85% to 90% seen once, with under 6.5% in the top ten. Material for sequencing was peripheral blood. The receptors stem from a man between 40 and 49 years old with active or convalescent COVID-19. Each CDR3 is given with its conserved first and last residue. The order of the fields is V gene, J gene, clone size, D gene, CDR3 protein, CDR3 DNA. The D gene is left open where the match is weak. Clone size is shown for a subset of rows, as once, few, many or a class of expanded clone.

v_gene: TRBV27; j_gene: TRBJ2-2; abundance: once; d_gene: .; CDR3aa: CASRDALRGQPGELFF; CDR3nt: TGTGCCAGCAGAGACGCCTTGCGGGGGCAACCCGGGGAGCTGTTTTTT
v_gene: TRBV27; j_gene: TRBJ1-5; abundance: few; d_gene: .; CDR3aa: CASRVFAGQPQHF; CDR3nt: TGTGCCAGCAGGGTCTTTGCGGGACAGCCCCAGCATTTT
v_gene: TRBV27; j_gene: TRBJ2-1; abundance: .; d_gene: TRBD2; CDR3aa: CASSLNGRHNEQFF; CDR3nt: TGTGCCAGCAGTTTAAACGGGAGGCACAATGAGCAGTTCTTC
v_gene: TRBV29-1; j_gene: TRBJ1-4; abundance: .; d_gene: .; CDR3aa: CSVDAGSPSGAVGKLFF; CDR3nt: TGCAGCGTTGATGCGGGGTCCCCGTCGGGTGCCGTTGGAAAACTGTTTTTT
v_gene: TRBV6-5; j_gene: TRBJ2-3; abundance: .; d_gene: TRBD1; CDR3aa: CASGNRGRADTQYF; CDR3nt: TGTGCCAGCGGTAACAGGGGGCGAGCAGATACGCAGTATTTT
v_gene: TRBV3-1/TRBV3-2; j_gene: TRBJ2-5; abundance: .; d_gene: .; CDR3aa: CASTPFSLPRETQYF; CDR3nt: TGTGCCAGCACCCCCTTTAGCCTCCCAAGGGAGACCCAGTACTTC
v_gene: TRBV15; j_gene: TRBJ1-3; abundance: .; d_gene: .; CDR3aa: CATSRDLGGSGNTIYF; CDR3nt: TGTGCCACCAGCAGAGATCTGGGGGGCTCTGGAAACACCATATATTTT
v_gene: TRBV5-1; j_gene: TRBJ1-1; abundance: few; d_gene: TRBD1; CDR3aa: CASSRGQTENTEAFF; CDR3nt: TGCGCCAGCAGCAGGGGGCAGACAGAAAACACTGAAGCTTTCTTT
v_gene: TRBV18; j_gene: TRBJ2-2; abundance: .; d_gene: TRBD1; CDR3aa: CASSPTHRQGNTGELFF; CDR3nt: TGTGCCAGCTCACCAACTCATCGACAGGGGAACACCGGGGAGCTGTTTTTT
v_gene: TRBV7-9; j_gene: TRBJ2-7; abundance: once; d_gene: .; CDR3aa: CASSPGWTSPRGGYEQYF; CDR3nt: TGTGCCAGCAGCCCAGGATGGACATCCCCTCGGGGAGGCTACGAGCAGTACTTC
v_gene: TRBV27; j_gene: TRBJ1-4; abundance: .; d_gene: TRBD1; CDR3aa: CASSLLSQGEGTNEKLFF; CDR3nt: TGTGCCAGCAGTCTCCTTAGTCAGGGGGAAGGAACTAATGAAAAACTGTTTTTT
v_gene: TRBV5-1; j_gene: TRBJ2-1; abundance: .; d_gene: TRBD2; CDR3aa: CASSLVAGGARNEQFF; CDR3nt: TGCGCCAGCAGCTTGGTGGCGGGAGGGGCCCGAAATGAGCAGTTCTTC
v_gene: TRBV6-5; j_gene: TRBJ2-2; abundance: .; d_gene: TRBD2; CDR3aa: CATRGGNTGELFF; CDR3nt: TGTGCCACCCGCGGGGGGAACACCGGGGAGCTGTTTTTT
v_gene: TRBV29-1; j_gene: TRBJ1-1; abundance: .; d_gene: TRBD1; CDR3aa: CSVLTGRDEAFF; CDR3nt: TGCAGCGTCCTGACAGGGCGGGATGAAGCTTTCTTT
v_gene: TRBV7-6; j_gene: TRBJ1-4; abundance: .; d_gene: TRBD1; CDR3aa: CASSLVGQGAGEKLFF; CDR3nt: TGTGCCAGCAGCTTAGTGGGCCAGGGGGCCGGCGAAAAACTGTTTTTT
v_gene: TRBV7-9; j_gene: TRBJ1-2; abundance: .; d_gene: TRBD1; CDR3aa: CASSRSGGWGYTF; CDR3nt: TGTGCCAGCAGCCGATCAGGGGGCTGGGGCTACACCTTC
v_gene: TRBV7-2; j_gene: TRBJ1-3; abundance: once; d_gene: .; CDR3aa: CASSLFPLSGNTIYF; CDR3nt: TGTGCCAGCAGCTTATTCCCCCTCTCTGGAAACACCATATATTTT
v_gene: TRBV7-8; j_gene: TRBJ2-7; abundance: once; d_gene: TRBD1; CDR3aa: CASNRGTGDYEQYF; CDR3nt: TGTGCCAGCAACCGCGGGACAGGGGACTACGAGCAGTACTTC
v_gene: TRBV2; j_gene: TRBJ2-1; abundance: .; d_gene: .; CDR3aa: CASRGQPEQFF; CDR3nt: TGTGCCAGCAGGGGACAACCTGAGCAGTTCTTC
v_gene: TRBV28; j_gene: TRBJ2-3; abundance: once; d_gene: .; CDR3aa: CASSSFTPGEGTDTQYF; CDR3nt: TGTGCCAGCAGTTCTTTCACCCCGGGAGAGGGCACAGATACGCAGTATTTT
v_gene: TRBV2; j_gene: TRBJ2-1; abundance: .; d_gene: TRBD2; CDR3aa: CASSGTSGSEQFF; CDR3nt: TGTGCCAGCAGTGGGACTAGCGGGAGTGAGCAGTTCTTC
v_gene: TRBV2; j_gene: TRBJ2-3; abundance: .; d_gene: .; CDR3aa: CASSERVRGDTQYF; CDR3nt: TGTGCCAGCAGTGAAAGGGTTAGAGGGGATACGCAGTATTTT
v_gene: TRBV11-1; j_gene: TRBJ2-3; abundance: .; d_gene: .; CDR3aa: CASSRRREDTQYF; CDR3nt: TGTGCCAGCAGCCGTAGGAGGGAGGATACGCAGTATTTT
v_gene: TRBV19; j_gene: TRBJ1-1; abundance: .; d_gene: TRBD1; CDR3aa: CASSHRTGGTEAFF; CDR3nt: TGTGCCAGTAGTCATCGGACAGGGGGTACTGAAGCTTTCTTT
v_gene: TRBV29-1; j_gene: TRBJ1-2; abundance: .; d_gene: .; CDR3aa: CSVELRATNYGYTF; CDR3nt: TGCAGCGTTGAATTGCGGGCCACTAACTATGGCTACACCTTC
v_gene: TRBV5-5; j_gene: TRBJ2-1; abundance: .; d_gene: .; CDR3aa: CASSLATRVDEQFF; CDR3nt: TGTGCCAGCAGCCTGGCCACTAGGGTAGATGAGCAGTTCTTC
v_gene: TRBV27; j_gene: TRBJ2-3; abundance: .; d_gene: TRBD1; CDR3aa: CASSLFSGQGADTQYF; CDR3nt: TGTGCCAGCAGTTTATTTTCGGGACAGGGGGCAGATACGCAGTATTTT
v_gene: TRBV3-1/TRBV3-2; j_gene: TRBJ2-3; abundance: .; d_gene: .; CDR3aa: CASSQRGSWADTQYF; CDR3nt: TGTGCCAGCAGCCAACGGGGGAGTTGGGCAGATACGCAGTATTTT
v_gene: TRBV29-1; j_gene: TRBJ2-3; abundance: .; d_gene: .; CDR3aa: CSVPTGYGTDTQYF; CDR3nt: TGCAGCGTCCCAACAGGGTATGGGACAGATACGCAGTATTTT
v_gene: TRBV19; j_gene: TRBJ2-7; abundance: .; d_gene: .; CDR3aa: CASSLGGPYEQYF; CDR3nt: TGTGCCAGTAGTCTCGGGGGTCCCTACGAGCAGTACTTC
v_gene: TRBV28; j_gene: TRBJ1-3; abundance: .; d_gene: .; CDR3aa: CASSFFSPWEIDSTQSSGNTIYF; CDR3nt: TGTGCCAGCAGTTTCTTTTCACCGTGGGAAATTGACAGCACCCAAAGCTCTGGAAACACCATATATTTT
v_gene: TRBV18; j_gene: TRBJ2-2; abundance: .; d_gene: .; CDR3aa: CASSPRGQNTGELFF; CDR3nt: TGTGCCAGCTCACCTCGTGGACAGAACACCGGGGAGCTGTTTTTT
v_gene: TRBV28; j_gene: TRBJ1-2; abundance: .; d_gene: .; CDR3aa: CASSWAPNGYTF; CDR3nt: TGTGCCAGCAGTTGGGCGCCGAATGGCTACACCTTC
v_gene: TRBV28; j_gene: TRBJ2-2; abundance: .; d_gene: TRBD2; CDR3aa: CASSPPGLAGTGELFF; CDR3nt: TGTGCCAGCAGTCCTCCGGGACTAGCGGGGACCGGGGAGCTGTTTTTT
v_gene: TRBV15; j_gene: TRBJ1-2; abundance: .; d_gene: .; CDR3aa: CATSRDLGDGYTF; CDR3nt: TGTGCCACCAGCAGAGATCTGGGCGATGGCTACACCTTC
v_gene: TRBV9; j_gene: TRBJ2-7; abundance: .; d_gene: TRBD1; CDR3aa: CASSERQGTAYEQYF; CDR3nt: TGTGCCAGCAGCGAGCGACAGGGGACTGCCTACGAGCAGTACTTC
v_gene: TRBV28; j_gene: TRBJ2-2; abundance: .; d_gene: TRBD1; CDR3aa: CASSLFDRETGELFF; CDR3nt: TGTGCCAGCAGTTTATTCGACAGGGAAACCGGGGAGCTGTTTTTT
v_gene: TRBV6-5; j_gene: TRBJ1-4; abundance: .; d_gene: .; CDR3aa: CASALSQGREKLFF; CDR3nt: TGTGCCAGCGCCCTGTCCCAGGGGCGAGAAAAACTGTTTTTT
v_gene: TRBV19; j_gene: TRBJ1-3; abundance: once; d_gene: TRBD1; CDR3aa: CATGGRGPSGNTIYF; CDR3nt: TGTGCCACCGGGGGCAGGGGGCCATCTGGAAACACCATATATTTT
v_gene: TRBV7-2; j_gene: TRBJ2-1; abundance: .; d_gene: TRBD2; CDR3aa: CASSLERGGRYNEQFF; CDR3nt: TGTGCCAGCAGCTTAGAGCGGGGGGGCCGGTACAATGAGCAGTTCTTC
v_gene: TRBV4-3; j_gene: TRBJ1-4; abundance: once; d_gene: .; CDR3aa: CASSPLLTDGSEKLFF; CDR3nt: TGCGCCAGCAGCCCTTTACTAACAGATGGGAGTGAAAAACTGTTTTTT
v_gene: TRBV25-1; j_gene: TRBJ1-2; abundance: .; d_gene: .; CDR3aa: CASSLYRDGYTF; CDR3nt: TGTGCCAGCAGTTTATACCGCGATGGCTACACCTTC
v_gene: TRBV6-5; j_gene: TRBJ1-6; abundance: .; d_gene: TRBD1; CDR3aa: CASSSGQGISPLHF; CDR3nt: TGTGCCAGCAGTTCCGGACAGGGTATTTCACCCCTCCACTTT
v_gene: TRBV10-3; j_gene: TRBJ1-2; abundance: .; d_gene: .; CDR3aa: CAISPPTGNYGYTF; CDR3nt: TGTGCCATCAGTCCACCTACGGGAAACTATGGCTACACCTTC
v_gene: TRBV10-2; j_gene: TRBJ1-2; abundance: .; d_gene: TRBD1; CDR3aa: CASTWTGGGYGYTF; CDR3nt: TGCGCCAGCACCTGGACAGGGGGCGGCTATGGCTACACCTTC
v_gene: TRBV5-6; j_gene: TRBJ2-2; abundance: once; d_gene: .; CDR3aa: CASRLRGAGELFF; CDR3nt: TGTGCCAGCAGATTGAGGGGCGCCGGGGAGCTGTTTTTT
v_gene: TRBV6-5; j_gene: TRBJ2-3; abundance: .; d_gene: TRBD2; CDR3aa: CASGLAGDPDTQYF; CDR3nt: TGTGCCAGCGGACTAGCGGGAGACCCAGATACGCAGTATTTT
v_gene: TRBV29-1; j_gene: TRBJ2-5; abundance: .; d_gene: .; CDR3aa: CSAQWTEASETQYF; CDR3nt: TGCAGCGCTCAGTGGACGGAGGCTAGCGAGACCCAGTACTTC
v_gene: TRBV27; j_gene: TRBJ2-1; abundance: .; d_gene: .; CDR3aa: CASSYSGGSYNEQFF; CDR3nt: TGTGCCAGCAGTTACTCCGGGGGCTCCTACAATGAGCAGTTCTTC
v_gene: TRBV5-1; j_gene: TRBJ2-1; abundance: .; d_gene: TRBD2; CDR3aa: CASSTGLAGGLNEQFF; CDR3nt: TGCGCCAGCAGCACAGGACTAGCGGGAGGGTTAAATGAGCAGTTCTTC
v_gene: TRBV12-3/TRBV12-4; j_gene: TRBJ1-2; abundance: .; d_gene: .; CDR3aa: CASSLRQNYGYTF; CDR3nt: TGTGCCAGCAGTTTACGACAGAACTATGGCTACACCTTC
v_gene: TRBV25-1; j_gene: TRBJ1-5; abundance: .; d_gene: TRBD1; CDR3aa: CASSGRTGSPQPQHF; CDR3nt: TGTGCCAGCAGTGGAAGGACAGGGTCACCTCAGCCCCAGCATTTT
v_gene: TRBV19; j_gene: TRBJ1-2; abundance: few; d_gene: .; CDR3aa: CASSIGDSNYGYTF; CDR3nt: TGTGCCAGTAGTATCGGCGACAGTAACTATGGCTACACCTTC
v_gene: TRBV7-8; j_gene: TRBJ2-1; abundance: .; d_gene: TRBD1; CDR3aa: CASSAQTGTGYNEQFF; CDR3nt: TGTGCCAGCAGCGCCCAGACCGGGACAGGATACAATGAGCAGTTCTTC
v_gene: TRBV19; j_gene: TRBJ2-1; abundance: .; d_gene: .; CDR3aa: CASSQTGSWVHEQFF; CDR3nt: TGTGCCAGTAGCCAAACAGGGTCATGGGTTCATGAGCAGTTCTTC
v_gene: TRBV6-5; j_gene: TRBJ1-5; abundance: .; d_gene: TRBD1; CDR3aa: CASKKETGSNQPQHF; CDR3nt: TGTGCCAGTAAAAAGGAGACAGGGAGCAATCAGCCCCAGCATTTT
v_gene: TRBV7-8; j_gene: TRBJ2-5; abundance: .; d_gene: TRBD2; CDR3aa: CASSRGTSGPGETQYF; CDR3nt: TGTGCCAGCAGCCGAGGGACTAGCGGACCTGGGGAGACCCAGTACTTC
v_gene: TRBV28; j_gene: TRBJ2-5; abundance: .; d_gene: TRBD1; CDR3aa: CASSLITDRGKIPQYF; CDR3nt: TGTGCCAGCAGCCTTATTACGGACAGGGGGAAGATACCCCAGTACTTC
v_gene: TRBV30; j_gene: TRBJ2-4; abundance: once; d_gene: .; CDR3aa: CAWSSRGWIQYF; CDR3nt: TGTGCCTGGAGTAGCAGGGGATGGATTCAGTACTTC
v_gene: TRBV10-2; j_gene: TRBJ1-4; abundance: once; d_gene: .; CDR3aa: CASRDSETNEKLFF; CDR3nt: TGCGCCAGCAGGGACAGCGAAACTAATGAAAAACTGTTTTTT